The T cell receptor (beta chain) under discussion was sequenced for a study of tumor and adjacent non-tumor tissue in lung cancer. Study details: On average, productive TCRbeta reads reached about 4.4 million per sample.

The CDR3 covers 12 residues. Looked up from germline, CDR1 is SNHLY and CDR2 is FYNNEI. Trimming removed 3 bases at V and 5 bases at J, with 7 bases between. This sample's RNA came from whole unsorted tissue. The normal lung tissue was taken more than 3 cm from the tumor edge. As for this clonotype: This may come from a read error, since a much larger clone is one base off.

The library came from three nested PCR rounds adapted from ARM-PCR protocols. MiXCR was run by TCRdb on the multiplex PCR reads, yielding one entry per CDR3 protein. The table shows approximately 120,000 distinct CDR3 sequences, with roughly two thirds occurring only once. This sequence originates from a man aged 60 to 69 with non-small cell lung cancer. Sequencing was done on a sample of distant non-tumor lung tissue. The chain recombines TRBV2 with TRBJ2-5, with unresolved D. In DNA form, the CDR3 reads TGTGCCAGCAGTGAGCGTGGGGAGACCCAGTACTTC. This encodes CASSERGETQYF.